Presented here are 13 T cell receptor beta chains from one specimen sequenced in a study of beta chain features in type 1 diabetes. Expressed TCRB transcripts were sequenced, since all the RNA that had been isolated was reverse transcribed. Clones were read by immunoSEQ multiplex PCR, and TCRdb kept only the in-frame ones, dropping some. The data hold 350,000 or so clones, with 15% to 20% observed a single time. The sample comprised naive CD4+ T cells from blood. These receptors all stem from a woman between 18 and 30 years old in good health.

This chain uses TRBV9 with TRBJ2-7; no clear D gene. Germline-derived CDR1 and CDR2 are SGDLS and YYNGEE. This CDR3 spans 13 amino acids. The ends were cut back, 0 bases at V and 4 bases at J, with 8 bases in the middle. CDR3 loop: CASSVGLEYEQYF. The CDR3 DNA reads TGTGCCAGCAGCGTAGGACTGGAGTACGAGCAGTACTTC. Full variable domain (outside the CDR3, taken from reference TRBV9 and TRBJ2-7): DSGVTQTPKHLITATGQRVTLRCSPRSGDLSVYWYQQSLDQGLQFLIQYYNGEERAKGNILERFSAQQFPDLHSELNLSSLELGDSALYFCASSVGLEYEQYFGPGTRLTVT.

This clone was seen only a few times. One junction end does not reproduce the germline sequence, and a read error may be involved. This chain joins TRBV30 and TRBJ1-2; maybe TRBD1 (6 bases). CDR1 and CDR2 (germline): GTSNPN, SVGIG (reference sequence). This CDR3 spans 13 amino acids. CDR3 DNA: TGTGCCTGGAGCCATACAGGGAACTCTGGCTACACCTTC. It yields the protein CAWSHTGNSGYTF.

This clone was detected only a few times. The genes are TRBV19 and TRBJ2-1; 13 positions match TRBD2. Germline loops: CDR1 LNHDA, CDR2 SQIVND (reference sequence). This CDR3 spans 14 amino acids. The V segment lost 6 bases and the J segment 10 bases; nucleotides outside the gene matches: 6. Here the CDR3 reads CASSTSGREEEQFF. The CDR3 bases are TGTGCCAGTAGCACTAGCGGGAGGGAGGAGGAGCAGTTCTTC.

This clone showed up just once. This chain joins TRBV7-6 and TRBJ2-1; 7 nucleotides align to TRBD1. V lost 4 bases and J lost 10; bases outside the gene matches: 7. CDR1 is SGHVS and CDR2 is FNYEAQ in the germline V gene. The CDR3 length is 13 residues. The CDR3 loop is CASSSYRGREQFF. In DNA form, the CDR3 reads TGTGCCAGCAGCTCCTACAGGGGTCGAGAGCAGTTCTTC.

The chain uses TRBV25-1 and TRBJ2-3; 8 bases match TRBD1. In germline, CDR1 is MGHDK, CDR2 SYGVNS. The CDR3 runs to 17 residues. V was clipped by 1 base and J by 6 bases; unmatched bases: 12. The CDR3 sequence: CASSESLGRGLGDTQYF. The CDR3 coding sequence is TGTGCCAGCAGTGAATCGTTGGGCAGGGGGCTTGGGGATACGCAGTATTTT.

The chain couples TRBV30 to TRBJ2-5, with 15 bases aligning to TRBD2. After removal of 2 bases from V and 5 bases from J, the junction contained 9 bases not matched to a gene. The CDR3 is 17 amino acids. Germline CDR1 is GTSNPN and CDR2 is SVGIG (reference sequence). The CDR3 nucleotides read TGTGCCTGGAGTTCCTTCGGGACTAGCGGGGGGACGGAGACCCAGTACTTC. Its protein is CAWSSFGTSGGTETQYF.

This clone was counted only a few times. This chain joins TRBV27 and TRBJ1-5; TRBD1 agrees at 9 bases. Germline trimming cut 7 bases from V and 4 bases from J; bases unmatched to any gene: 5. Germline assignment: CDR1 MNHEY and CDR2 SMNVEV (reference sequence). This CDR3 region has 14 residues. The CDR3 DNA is TGTGCCAGCAAAGAGACAGGGGGAAATCAGCCCCAGCATTTT. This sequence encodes CASKETGGNQPQHF.

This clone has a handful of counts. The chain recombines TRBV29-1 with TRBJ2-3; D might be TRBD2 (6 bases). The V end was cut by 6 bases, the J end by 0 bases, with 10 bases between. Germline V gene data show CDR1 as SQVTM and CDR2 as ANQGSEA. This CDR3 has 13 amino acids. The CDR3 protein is CSVGRTSTDTQYF. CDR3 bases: TGCAGCGTAGGGAGGACGAGCACAGATACGCAGTATTTT.

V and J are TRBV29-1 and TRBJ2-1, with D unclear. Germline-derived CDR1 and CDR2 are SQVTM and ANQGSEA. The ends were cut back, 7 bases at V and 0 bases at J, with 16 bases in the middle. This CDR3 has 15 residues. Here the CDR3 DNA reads TGCAGCGCCTCAATCGTCCCGAGCTCCTACAATGAGCAGTTCTTC. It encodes CSASIVPSSYNEQFF.

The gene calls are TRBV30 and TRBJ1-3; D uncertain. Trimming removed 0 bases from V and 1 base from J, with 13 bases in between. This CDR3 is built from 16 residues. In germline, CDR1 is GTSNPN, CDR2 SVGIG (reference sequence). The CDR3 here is CAWSVRVRLSGNTIYF. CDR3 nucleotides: TGTGCCTGGAGTGTACGGGTCCGATTATCTGGAAACACCATATATTTT.

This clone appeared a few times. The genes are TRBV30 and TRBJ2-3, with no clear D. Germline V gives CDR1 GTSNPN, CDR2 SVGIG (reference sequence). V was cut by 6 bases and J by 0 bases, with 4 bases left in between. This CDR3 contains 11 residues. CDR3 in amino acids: CACGSTDTQYF. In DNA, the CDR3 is TGTGCCTGCGGGAGCACAGATACGCAGTATTTT.

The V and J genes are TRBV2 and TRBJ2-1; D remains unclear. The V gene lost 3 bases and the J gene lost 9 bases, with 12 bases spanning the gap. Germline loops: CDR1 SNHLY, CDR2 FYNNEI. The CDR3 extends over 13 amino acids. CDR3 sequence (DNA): TGTGCCAGCAGTGATTTGGCTCTTGGTGAGCAGTTCTTC. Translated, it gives CASSDLALGEQFF.

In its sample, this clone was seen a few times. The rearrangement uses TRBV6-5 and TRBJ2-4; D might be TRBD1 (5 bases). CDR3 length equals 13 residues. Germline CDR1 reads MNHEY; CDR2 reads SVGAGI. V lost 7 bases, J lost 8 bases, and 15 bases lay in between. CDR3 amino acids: CASKDTGSDIQYF. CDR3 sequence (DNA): TGTGCCAGCAAGGACACTGGGTCAGACATTCAGTACTTC.